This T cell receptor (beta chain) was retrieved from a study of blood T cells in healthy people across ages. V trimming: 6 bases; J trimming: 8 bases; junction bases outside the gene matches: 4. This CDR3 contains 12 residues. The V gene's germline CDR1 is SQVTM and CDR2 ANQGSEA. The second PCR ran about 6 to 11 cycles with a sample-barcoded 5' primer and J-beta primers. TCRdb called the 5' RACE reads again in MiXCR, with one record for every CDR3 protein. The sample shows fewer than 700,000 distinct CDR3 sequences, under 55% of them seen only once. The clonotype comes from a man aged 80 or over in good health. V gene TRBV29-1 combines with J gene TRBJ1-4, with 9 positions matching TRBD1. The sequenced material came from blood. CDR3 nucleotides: TGCAGCGTCACTGACAGGGGGGAAAAACTGTTTTTT. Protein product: CSVTDRGEKLFF.